This T cell receptor beta chain was retrieved from a study of blood T cell repertoires in COVID-19. Germline CDR1 is GTSNPN and CDR2 is SVGIG (reference sequence). Trimming at V came to 0 bases and at J to 4 bases, leaving 5 bases not matched to a gene. The CDR3 length is 14 residues. Assay: immunoSEQ multiplex PCR; the TCRdb copy retains only in-frame clones and omits some. The sample holds about 210,000 clones, 89% seen once. Sequencing used peripheral blood. This TCR was sampled from a woman between 40 and 50 years old with acute or convalescent COVID-19. This chain connects TRBV30 to TRBJ1-1, with 7 bases fitting TRBD1. The CDR3 region has the DNA TGTGCCTGGAGTGTGGCGCAGGGGGTCACTGAAGCTTTCTTT. It is translated as CAWSVAQGVTEAFF. Full variable domain (remainder filled in from reference TRBV30 and TRBJ1-1): SQTIHQWPATLVQPVGSPLSLECTVEGTSNPNLYWYRQAAGRGLQLLFYSVGIGQISSEVPQNLSASRPQDRQFILSSKKLLLSDSGFYLCAWSVAQGVTEAFFGQGTRLTVV.